The 21 T cell receptor beta chains listed next were all sequenced from one sample in a study of blood T cell repertoires in COVID-19. Data came from immunoSEQ multiplex PCR; TCRdb stores just in-frame clones and leaves some out. Of 200,000 to 250,000 clones in the sample, around 80% are singletons; the top ten hold 15% to 20%. What was sequenced was peripheral blood. These receptors all stem from a woman older than 75 with active or convalescent COVID-19.

The chain uses TRBV5-1 and TRBJ2-1, with 9 bases matching TRBD1. The germline gives CDR1 SGHRS, CDR2 YFSETQ. The CDR3 sequence is 15 residues long. The trim removed 0 bases at V and 7 bases at J, leaving 5 bases unmatched. In DNA, the CDR3 is TGCGCCAGCAGCTTGGATGGGACAGGGACGAATGAGCAGTTCTTC. The encoded protein is CASSLDGTGTNEQFF.

This CDR3 is CASSPIGQGRDTIYF. In DNA, the CDR3 is TGTGCCAGCAGCCCCATAGGACAGGGCAGAGACACCATATATTTT. This chain connects TRBV5-6 to TRBJ1-3, with 8 positions matching TRBD1. Per germline, CDR1 SGHDT and CDR2 YYEEEE. After removal of 4 bases from V and 8 bases from J, the junction contained 11 bases not matched to a gene. This CDR3 has 15 amino acids.

The rearrangement joins TRBV7-8 to TRBJ2-3; no definite D call. V gave up 4 bases and J gave up 5 bases, with 13 bases separating them. Germline CDR1 and CDR2: SGHVS and FQNEAQ. The CDR3 runs 14 residues. The chain's CDR3 is CASSSFTTLDTQYF. For the CDR3, the DNA is TGTGCCAGCAGCTCTTTTACAACCCTAGATACGCAGTATTTT.

The V gene is TRBV11-2, the J gene TRBJ2-5, with 9 bases fitting TRBD2. Germline V gene data show CDR1 as SGHAT and CDR2 as FQNNGV. The CDR3 is made up of 18 amino acids. Trimming at V came to 5 bases and at J to 4 bases, leaving 17 bases not matched to a gene. The CDR3 nucleotides are TGTGCCAGCAGCCTCCAGGGGCGGGGGGGCCGTCCAGGAGAGACCCAGTACTTC. It codes for CASSLQGRGGRPGETQYF. Drawing the rest from reference TRBV11-2 and TRBJ2-5, the complete variable domain is EAGVAQSPRYKIIEKRQSVAFWCNPISGHATLYWYQQILGQGPKLLIQFQNNGVVDDSQLPKDRFSAERLKGVDSTLKIQPAKLEDSAVYLCASSLQGRGGRPGETQYFGPGTRLLVL.

V is TRBV9 and J is TRBJ2-1; 9 bases align to TRBD2. Germline CDR1 is SGDLS and CDR2 is YYNGEE. J lost 10 bases, V lost 0 bases, and 5 bases had no gene match. The CDR3 has 14 residues. This CDR3 is CASSVVASGMEQFF. As DNA, the CDR3 is TGTGCCAGCAGCGTAGTTGCTAGCGGGATGGAGCAGTTCTTC. The full variable domain, completed using reference TRBV9 and TRBJ2-1, is DSGVTQTPKHLITATGQRVTLRCSPRSGDLSVYWYQQSLDQGLQFLIQYYNGEERAKGNILERFSAQQFPDLHSELNLSSLELGDSALYFCASSVVASGMEQFFGPGTRLTVL.

The chain joins TRBV12-3 or TRBV12-4 to TRBJ1-5, with D possibly being TRBD1 (5 bases). V gave up 1 base and J gave up 9 bases, with 7 bases separating them. This CDR3 comprises 12 residues. This CDR3 reads CASSLVGGPQHF. DNA for the CDR3: TGTGCCAGCAGTTTAGTGGGGGGGCCCCAGCATTTT.

This clone was recorded once. The gene calls are TRBV4-3 and TRBJ1-1; 7 bases map to TRBD1. V shed 3 bases and J 4 bases; nucleotides not matched to a gene: 2. This CDR3 spans 13 amino acids. Looked up from germline, CDR1 is LGHNA and CDR2 is YSLEER. CDR3 in DNA: TGCGCCAGCAGCCAGACAGGGCGCACTGAAGCTTTCTTT. Its protein is CASSQTGRTEAFF.

This rearrangement joins TRBV3-1 (or the pseudogene TRBV3-2) to TRBJ2-4; 9 bases map to TRBD1. The CDR3 is made up of 17 amino acids. The V gene end was trimmed by 3 bases and the J gene end by 0 bases; junction bases not matched to a gene: 6. Germline CDR1 is LGHDT and CDR2 is YNNKEL (reference sequence). The CDR3 DNA is TGTGCCAGCAGCCAGGACAGGGGTTGGGCAGCCAAAAACATTCAGTACTTC. The encoded protein is CASSQDRGWAAKNIQYF.

In this sample, this clone turned up a few times. The rearrangement links TRBV7-3 to TRBJ1-5, with D uncertain. CDR1 is SGHTA, CDR2 FQGTGA, per germline. V was pared by 4 bases and J by 3 bases, with 7 bases between. This CDR3 comprises 13 residues. CDR3 in amino acids: CASSSQHNQPQHF. CDR3 sequence (DNA): TGTGCCAGCAGCTCACAGCACAATCAGCCCCAGCATTTT.

CDR3 in DNA: TGTGCCAGCAGCCAAGAAGTTGGGGGCGGGAGTTCACCCCTCCACTTT. This sequence encodes CASSQEVGGGSSPLHF. The V and J genes are TRBV4-2 and TRBJ1-6, with a possible D match to TRBD1 (6 bases). The germline V gene has CDR1 LGHNA and CDR2 YNFKEQ. CDR3 length: 16 amino acids. V was shortened by 0 bases and J by 9 bases, with 15 bases between the two germline ends.

V and J are TRBV3-1 (or the pseudogene TRBV3-2) and TRBJ2-1; 10 bases fit TRBD2. This CDR3 is built from 15 residues. The V segment lost 6 bases and the J segment 4 bases; nucleotides outside the gene matches: 6. Germline V CDR1 and CDR2: LGHDT, YNNKEL (reference sequence). The CDR3 here is CASRGTSDLYNEQFF. DNA of the CDR3: TGTGCCAGCAGGGGGACTAGCGACCTTTACAATGAGCAGTTCTTC.

The gene calls are TRBV14 and TRBJ1-3, with D unresolved. V lost 0 bases, J lost 0 bases, and 12 bases lay in between. This CDR3 is 17 amino acids long. CDR1 and CDR2 (germline): SGHDN, FVKESK. The CDR3 bases are TGTGCCAGCAGCCAAGATCCGCCGAGGTCCTCTGGAAACACCATATATTTT. Translated, it gives CASSQDPPRSSGNTIYF. The full variable domain, in which reference TRBV14 and TRBJ1-3 provide the parts outside the CDR3, is EAGVTQFPSHSVIEKGQTVTLRCDPISGHDNLYWYRRVMGKEIKFLLHFVKESKQDESGMPNNRFLAERTGGTYSTLKVQPAELEDSGVYFCASSQDPPRSSGNTIYFGEGSWLTVV.

Details on this clone: The same CDR3 is also encoded by other DNA sequences in this sample. This chain connects TRBV15 to TRBJ2-7; 7 bases are a match to TRBD1. The CDR3 contains 15 residues. Germline V gives CDR1 LNHNV, CDR2 YYDKDF (reference sequence). The ends lost 1 base at V and 1 base at J; junction bases unmatched: 4. DNA of the CDR3: TGTGCCACCAGCAGAGTTGCAGGGGGATCCTACGAGCAGTACTTC. Its protein product is CATSRVAGGSYEQYF.

The V and J genes are TRBV6-5 and TRBJ2-7, with TRBD2 as a possible D gene (5 bases). V lost 7 bases, J lost 0 bases, and 16 bases lay in between. Germline-derived CDR1 and CDR2 are MNHEY and SVGAGI. The CDR3 is 15 amino acids. In nucleotides, the CDR3 is TGTGCCAGCAACCCCAGGACTCTCAGCTCCTACGAGCAGTACTTC. Translating it yields CASNPRTLSSYEQYF.

The chain's CDR3 is CASSRSLGTRVMPQHF. The CDR3 nucleotides read TGTGCCAGCAGCAGATCGCTTGGGACTCGAGTTATGCCCCAGCATTTT. This chain connects TRBV5-8 to TRBJ1-5; D is possibly TRBD1 (5 bases). CDR1 is SGHTS, CDR2 YDEGEE, per germline. The ends were cut back, 4 bases at V and 9 bases at J, with 23 bases in the middle. The CDR3 loop spans 16 amino acids.

The J gene is TRBJ2-2, the V gene TRBV19; 16 nucleotides line up with TRBD2. Germline V gene lookup returns CDR1 LNHDA and CDR2 SQIVND (reference sequence). The CDR3 spans 18 residues. J gave up 5 bases and V 4 bases, and 7 bases lay outside the gene matches. The CDR3 protein is CASSRGTSGRAGTGELFF. CDR3 bases: TGTGCCAGTAGTAGAGGGACTAGCGGGAGGGCCGGGACCGGGGAGCTGTTTTTT. The variable domain in full, completed from reference TRBV19 and TRBJ2-2, reads DGGITQSPKYLFRKEGQNVTLSCEQNLNHDAMYWYRQDPGQGLRLIYYSQIVNDFQKGDIAEGYSVSREKKESFPLTVTSAQKNPTAFYLCASSRGTSGRAGTGELFFGEGSRLTVL.

The table lists this clone with many counts. The rearrangement links TRBV19 to TRBJ2-2; D gene ambiguous. Germline V CDR1 and CDR2: LNHDA, SQIVND (reference sequence). Deletions cut 6 bases from V and 3 bases from J, with 14 bases between. There are 15 residues in the CDR3. The CDR3: CASSPPVPYTGELFF. The CDR3 DNA reads as TGTGCCAGTAGCCCACCGGTACCTTACACCGGGGAGCTGTTTTTT. The variable domain in full, with the rest retrieved from reference TRBV19 and TRBJ2-2, is DGGITQSPKYLFRKEGQNVTLSCEQNLNHDAMYWYRQDPGQGLRLIYYSQIVNDFQKGDIAEGYSVSREKKESFPLTVTSAQKNPTAFYLCASSPPVPYTGELFFGEGSRLTVL.

The V and J genes are TRBV5-5 and TRBJ1-2, with a tentative D call TRBD1 (6 bases). The germline gives CDR1 SGHKS, CDR2 YYEKEE (reference sequence). The CDR3 contains 16 residues. V gave up 1 base and J gave up 0 bases, with 13 bases separating them. This chain's CDR3 is CASSLKGGPTNYGYTF. The CDR3 nucleotides are TGTGCCAGCAGCTTGAAGGGGGGGCCAACTAACTATGGCTACACCTTC.

This chain uses TRBV5-1 with TRBJ1-1; perhaps TRBD1 as D (6 bases). The germline V and J ends were trimmed by 0 bases and 10 bases, with 13 bases remaining between them. This CDR3 contains 13 residues. Germline V gives CDR1 SGHRS, CDR2 YFSETQ. CDR3 loop: CASSLAAGAGAFF. Written as DNA, the CDR3 is TGCGCCAGCAGCTTGGCGGCGGGGGCCGGAGCTTTCTTT.

This clone has only one observation. The chain combines TRBV9 with TRBJ2-1, with 10 bases lining up with TRBD1. CDR3 size: 15 residues. The J segment lost 1 base and the V segment lost 8 bases, leaving 6 bases of the junction unmatched. CDR1 is SGDLS and CDR2 is YYNGEE in the germline V gene. This chain's CDR3 is CASSPGQGSYNEQFF. For the CDR3, the DNA is TGTGCCAGTTCCCCGGGACAGGGGTCCTACAATGAGCAGTTCTTC.

The CDR3 coding sequence is TGCAGCGTTGCTCGGGGGACTAGCGGGGGGGCCCGGATACCCGAGCAGTACTTC. Its translation is CSVARGTSGGARIPEQYF. The J gene is TRBJ2-7, the V gene TRBV29-1, with TRBD2 matching over 16 bases. Germline V gene sequence: CDR1 SQVTM, CDR2 ANQGSEA. J gave up 6 bases and V 4 bases, and 15 bases lay outside the gene matches. The CDR3 spans 18 residues.